This TCR beta chain was documented in a study of T-cell memory formation after mild COVID-19. For the study at large: Largely, the TCR clusters proved donor specific. Study findings and constraints: Contracting CD8+ clones were enriched in EMRA, CD4+ mainly in CM and EM. The study found balanced CD4/CD8 in clones contracting day 15 to 85 and a CD4+ lean in later expanders. Pre-infection memory harbored some responding clones, suggesting cross-reactive memory joined.

TCRdb called the 5' RACE reads again in MiXCR, with one record for every CDR3 protein. The data hold fewer than 650,000 distinct CDR3 sequences, with 15% to 20% observed a single time. In germline, CDR1 is SGHRS, CDR2 YFSETQ. This CDR3 has 16 amino acids. V was clipped by 0 bases and J by 2 bases; unmatched bases: 2. A note on this clonotype: The target antigen is unknown.

Sequencing was carried out using PBMCs or a T cell subset sorted from them (not recorded which). The chain employs TRBV5-1 and TRBJ2-1, with TRBD1 identical over 10 bases. This receptor was taken from an adult woman who had mild COVID-19 (a few samples of this study predate the infection). Cell type and time point are not known. CDR3: CASSLEGQGAYNEQFF. The DNA of the CDR3 is TGCGCCAGCAGCTTGGAAGGACAGGGGGCCTACAATGAGCAGTTCTTC.